This T cell receptor beta chain was documented in a study of blood T cell repertoires in COVID-19. About the research overall: The United States, Italy and Spain were the sources of the acute and convalescent COVID-19 samples. PBMCs, B-cell-depleted T cells, or T cells were the source of the cDNA or gDNA that made up the material.

Original processing notes: Reference gene primer amplification yielded estimated nucleated cell counts. The repertoire was sequenced with immunoSEQ multiplex PCR; TCRdb's copy has only in-frame clones and lacks some. V, J and clone size are taken as reported in that table, and D and trimming were inferred from the DNA itself. Of about 120,000 clones in the sample, roughly 84% are singletons; the top ten hold 0.95% to 1.5%. The CDR3 runs 13 residues. Deletions cut 6 bases from V and 7 bases from J, with 10 bases between. In germline, CDR1 is SNHLY, CDR2 FYNNEI. V usage is TRBV2 and J usage is TRBJ1-6; D might be TRBD1 (6 bases). This TCR derives from a woman over 75 with acute or convalescent COVID-19. Sequencing was done on a sample of peripheral blood. CDR3 amino acids: CASRTGWNSPLHF. CDR3 nucleotide sequence: TGTGCCAGCAGAACAGGGTGGAATTCACCCCTCCACTTT.